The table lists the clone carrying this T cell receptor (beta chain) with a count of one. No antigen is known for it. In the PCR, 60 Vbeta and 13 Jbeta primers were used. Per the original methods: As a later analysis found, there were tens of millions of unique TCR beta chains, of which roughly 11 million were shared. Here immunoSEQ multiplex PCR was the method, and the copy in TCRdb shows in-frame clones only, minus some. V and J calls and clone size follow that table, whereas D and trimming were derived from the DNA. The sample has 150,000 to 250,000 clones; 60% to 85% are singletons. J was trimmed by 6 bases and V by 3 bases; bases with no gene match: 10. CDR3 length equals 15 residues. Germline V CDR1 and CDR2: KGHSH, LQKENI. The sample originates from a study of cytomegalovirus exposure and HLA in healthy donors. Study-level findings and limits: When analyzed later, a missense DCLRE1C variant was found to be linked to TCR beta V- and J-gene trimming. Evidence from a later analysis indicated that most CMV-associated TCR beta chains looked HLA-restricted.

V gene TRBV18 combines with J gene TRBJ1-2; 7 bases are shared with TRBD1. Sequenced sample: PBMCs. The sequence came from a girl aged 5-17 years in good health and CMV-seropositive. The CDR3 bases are TGTGCCAGCTCACCCCGACAGGGTACCTTCGATGGCTACACCTTC. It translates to CASSPRQGTFDGYTF.